The 29 T cell receptor beta chains in this list originate from one sample, sequenced in a study of OX40 agonist ivuxolimab in advanced cancers. Measured with immunoSEQ multiplex PCR; TCRdb has only the in-frame clones, and not every one. Of over 70,000 clones listed, roughly 82% are singletons. Source: CD4+ or CD8+ T cells sorted from blood, taken in a trial of the OX40 agonist ivuxolimab. The receptors originated from an adult with an advanced solid tumor such as melanoma, head and neck, liver or kidney cancer.

The gene calls are TRBV30 and TRBJ2-3; D may be TRBD2 (5 bases). This CDR3 spans 15 amino acids. The V end lost 2 bases, the J end lost 2 bases, and 14 bases lay between the germline ends. The germline V gene encodes CDR1 GTSNPN and CDR2 SVGIG (reference sequence). DNA for the CDR3: TGTGCCTGGAGTCGGACGGGGATAACCACAGATACGCAGTATTTT. This encodes CAWSRTGITTDTQYF.

The chain recombines TRBV18 with TRBJ2-2, with 7 bases aligning to TRBD2. V was pared by 4 bases and J by 2 bases, with 7 bases of the junction left unmatched. The CDR3 consists of 16 residues. Germline V gene data show CDR1 as KGHSH and CDR2 as LQKENI. In nucleotides, the CDR3 is TGTGCCAGCTCACGCTTGAGCGGGGCAAACACCGGGGAGCTGTTTTTT. Residues: CASSRLSGANTGELFF.

The V and J genes are TRBV7-9 and TRBJ2-1; D might be TRBD2 (5 bases). Trimming shortened V by 5 bases and J by 5 bases, and 13 bases separated the two germline ends. CDR3 length equals 14 residues. Germline CDR1 and CDR2: SEHNR and FQNEAQ (reference sequence). CDR3 loop: CASSGRRGDNEQFF. In nucleotides, the CDR3 is TGTGCCAGCAGCGGTCGCCGGGGTGACAATGAGCAGTTCTTC.

The rearrangement uses TRBV5-6 and TRBJ1-4, with D unclear. The germline V and J ends were trimmed by 6 bases and 4 bases, with 16 bases remaining between them. Germline assignment: CDR1 SGHDT and CDR2 YYEEEE. This CDR3 is 15 amino acids long. This CDR3 is CASTLLGTGNEKLFF. CDR3 DNA sequence: TGTGCCAGCACCCTTTTAGGAACGGGTAATGAAAAACTGTTTTTT.

The chain is built from TRBV10-3 and TRBJ2-5; perhaps TRBD1 as D (6 bases). Trimming removed 4 bases from V and 3 bases from J, with 9 bases in between. CDR1 is ENHRY and CDR2 is SYGVKD in the germline V gene. The CDR3 sequence is 13 residues long. CDR3 protein: CAISGRQEETQYF. DNA for the CDR3: TGTGCCATCAGTGGACGACAGGAAGAGACCCAGTACTTC.

CDR3 in DNA: TGCGCCAGCAGACAGGGACTAGCCGCAGATACGCAGTATTTT. This codes for CASRQGLAADTQYF. The chain recombines TRBV5-1 with TRBJ2-3; 9 bases line up with TRBD2. V was pared by 5 bases and J by 4 bases, with 5 bases of the junction left unmatched. CDR1 is SGHRS, CDR2 YFSETQ, per germline. The CDR3 is made up of 14 amino acids.

This clone was counted a single time. The chain combines TRBV6-1 with TRBJ2-7, with D possibly matching TRBD1 (6 bases). CDR3 size: 13 residues. Deletions cut 5 bases from V and 7 bases from J, with 15 bases between. The germline V gene has CDR1 MNHNS and CDR2 SASEGT. The CDR3 bases are TGTGCCAGCAGTCGACAGGTTGATCCAGAGCAGTACTTC. This gives the protein CASSRQVDPEQYF.

By share, this clone counts as medium-sized. The V and J genes are TRBV4-1 and TRBJ1-2; D unresolved. The CDR3 spans 14 residues. Looked up from germline, CDR1 is MGHRA and CDR2 is YSYEKL. Trimming shortened V by 0 bases and J by 8 bases, and 13 bases separated the two germline ends. CDR3 residues: CASSQDQNTGGYTF. In DNA, the CDR3 is TGCGCCAGCAGCCAAGATCAGAATACCGGGGGCTACACCTTC.

Turning to this clone: The same CDR3 is also encoded by other DNA sequences in this sample. The chain links TRBV30 to TRBJ2-1; D may be TRBD2 (7 bases). There are 15 residues in the CDR3. Between the trimmed V and J ends, which lost 0 bases and 5 bases, there was a span of 14 bases. Germline assignment: CDR1 GTSNPN and CDR2 SVGIG (reference sequence). For the CDR3, the DNA is TGTGCCTGGAGTGTGAGGGGGAGGGTCGACAATGAGCAGTTCTTC. Encoded protein: CAWSVRGRVDNEQFF.

The CDR3 nucleotides read TGTGCCAGCAGTGAACAGGGGGGGTACGGGGCCAACGTCCTGACTTTC. Translating it yields CASSEQGGYGANVLTF. This chain connects TRBV6-1 to TRBJ2-6, with D perhaps matching TRBD1 or TRBD2 (7 bases each). The CDR3 runs 16 residues. Germline CDR1 MNHNS, CDR2 SASEGT. The V end was cut by 2 bases, the J end by 4 bases, with 12 bases between.

The CDR3 spells CAWSAGARQPQHF. The CDR3 DNA follows: TGTGCCTGGAGTGCAGGGGCGAGGCAGCCCCAGCATTTT. The chain combines TRBV30 with TRBJ1-5; D perhaps matches TRBD1 (6 bases). Germline V gene data show CDR1 as GTSNPN and CDR2 as SVGIG (reference sequence). The CDR3 runs 13 residues. The V end lost 1 base, the J end lost 7 bases, and 11 bases lay between the germline ends. Full variable domain (missing parts from reference TRBV30 and TRBJ1-5): SQTIHQWPATLVQPVGSPLSLECTVEGTSNPNLYWYRQAAGRGLQLLFYSVGIGQISSEVPQNLSASRPQDRQFILSSKKLLLSDSGFYLCAWSAGARQPQHFGDGTRLSIL.

The gene calls are TRBV21-1 and TRBJ2-7. TRBV21-1 is shown as a pseudogene. This CDR3 comprises 17 residues. CDR3 sequence: CASSKALSRTSNHEQYF. In DNA, the CDR3 is TGTGCCAGCAGCAAAGCGCTAAGTAGGACGAGTAACCACGAGCAGTACTTC.

The chain uses TRBV29-1 and TRBJ1-1; 11 bases are a match to TRBD1. Looked up from germline, CDR1 is SQVTM and CDR2 is ANQGSEA. J lost 5 bases, V lost 6 bases, and 5 bases had no gene match. CDR3 size: 13 residues. In nucleotides, the CDR3 is TGCAGCGTCCGGGACAGGGGGTTAACTGAAGCTTTCTTT. Translation: CSVRDRGLTEAFF.

The rearrangement links TRBV6-5 to TRBJ2-7, with 7 nucleotides matching TRBD1. Germline lookup yields CDR1 MNHEY and CDR2 SVGAGI. The J segment lost 0 bases and the V segment lost 6 bases, leaving 2 bases of the junction unmatched. The CDR3 spans 13 residues. CDR3: CASRGTASYEQYF. CDR3 sequence (DNA): TGTGCCAGCAGAGGGACAGCCTCCTACGAGCAGTACTTC.

This chain links TRBV30 with TRBJ2-5; D gene unclear. Germline CDR1 GTSNPN, CDR2 SVGIG (reference sequence). Trimming left V 5 bases short and J 6 bases short, with 10 bases between. This CDR3 region has 11 residues. The CDR3 DNA reads as TGTGCCTGGTCACTATGGAAGACCCAGTACTTC. Translating it yields CAWSLWKTQYF. The full variable domain, with the rest looked up from reference TRBV30 and TRBJ2-5, is SQTIHQWPATLVQPVGSPLSLECTVEGTSNPNLYWYRQAAGRGLQLLFYSVGIGQISSEVPQNLSASRPQDRQFILSSKKLLLSDSGFYLCAWSLWKTQYFGPGTRLLVL.

J is TRBJ2-2 and V is TRBV27; D gene uncertain. The V gene's germline CDR1 is MNHEY and CDR2 SMNVEV (reference sequence). This CDR3 is 16 amino acids long. V gave up 0 bases and J gave up 0 bases, with 8 bases separating them. The CDR3, as DNA: TGTGCCAGCAGTTTATCGAGCGAACCGAACACCGGGGAGCTGTTTTTT. Translation gives CASSLSSEPNTGELFF.

The rearrangement links TRBV7-9 to TRBJ2-3; TRBD1 aligns across 8 bases. Trimming removed 1 base from V and 6 bases from J; junction bases left unmatched: 9. CDR1 and CDR2 from the germline V gene are SEHNR and FQNEAQ (reference sequence). The CDR3 has 16 amino acids. The CDR3 coding sequence is TGTGCCAGCAGCTTAGGGGGCCAGGGGGCGCGGGATACGCAGTATTTT. Its translation is CASSLGGQGARDTQYF.

The genes are TRBV7-2 and TRBJ2-3, with a tentative D call TRBD2 (6 bases). The CDR3 is 15 residues long. V dropped 8 bases and J dropped 7 bases, with 22 bases sitting between them. The V gene's germline CDR1 is SGHTA and CDR2 FQGNSA. The CDR3 DNA follows: TGTGCCAGCGTTGTGGGTTCGGGGAGGCCGAATACGCAGTATTTT. It codes for CASVVGSGRPNTQYF.

The chain combines TRBV29-1 with TRBJ2-2; 10 nucleotides line up with TRBD1. V lost 4 bases, J lost 8 bases, and 10 bases stayed unmatched. Germline assignment: CDR1 SQVTM and CDR2 ANQGSEA. The CDR3 sequence is 15 residues long. DNA for the CDR3: TGCAGCGTTGGAGGGACAGGGGAAGGTTCGGGGGAGCTGTTTTTT. It translates to CSVGGTGEGSGELFF.

J is TRBJ2-7 and V is TRBV18; D possibly corresponds to TRBD1 (6 bases). This CDR3 comprises 15 residues. V lost 1 base and J lost 3, with 13 bases in between. Germline-derived CDR1 and CDR2 are KGHSH and LQKENI. DNA of the CDR3: TGTGCCAGCTCACCACGACAGGTGGGGGTCTACGAGCAGTACTTC. Protein: CASSPRQVGVYEQYF. Full variable domain (outside the CDR3, taken from reference TRBV18 and TRBJ2-7): NAGVMQNPRHLVRRRGQEARLRCSPMKGHSHVYWYRQLPEEGLKFMVYLQKENIIDESGMPKERFSAEFPKEGPSILRIQQVVRGDSAAYFCASSPRQVGVYEQYFGPGTRLTVT.

The chain employs TRBV10-1 and TRBJ2-7; TRBD1 matches 7 bases. The CDR3 length is 14 residues. V lost 3 bases to trimming and J lost 2 bases; unmatched junction nucleotides: 4. The germline CDR1 and CDR2 sequences are WNHNN and SYGVQD (reference sequence). Written as DNA, the CDR3 is TGCGCCAGCAGTGACCGTAGGGGGCCCTACGAGCAGTACTTC. Amino acids: CASSDRRGPYEQYF.

Here the CDR3 reads CASSQLSWSSGGEQFF. CDR3 DNA: TGCGCCAGCAGCCAACTAAGCTGGAGTTCAGGCGGTGAGCAGTTCTTC. The chain has TRBV4-3 and TRBJ2-1; D unresolved. Trimming stripped 2 bases from V and 9 bases from J, with 20 bases between. This CDR3 is 16 amino acids long. From germline, CDR1 is LGHNA and CDR2 YSLEER.

This clone has only a few counts. The J gene is TRBJ1-5, the V gene TRBV18; no clear D gene. There are 14 residues in the CDR3. V gave up 1 base and J gave up 2 bases, with 6 bases separating them. Germline V gives CDR1 KGHSH, CDR2 LQKENI. The CDR3 region is CASSPQRGNQPQHF. The CDR3 DNA follows: TGTGCCAGCTCACCACAGAGAGGCAATCAGCCCCAGCATTTT.

The chain couples TRBV10-3 to TRBJ1-1; D remains ambiguous. This CDR3 is 13 amino acids long. V lost 2 bases and J 4 bases, leaving 8 bases between the germline ends. Germline V gene data show CDR1 as ENHRY and CDR2 as SYGVKD. CDR3 sequence reads: CAISENALTEAFF. The CDR3, as DNA: TGTGCCATCAGTGAGAACGCCCTCACTGAAGCTTTCTTT.

The chain joins TRBV6-5 to TRBJ1-1, with D perhaps matching TRBD1 (6 bases). The CDR3 length is 12 residues. V was cut by 11 bases and J by 3 bases, with 13 bases left in between. Germline V gives CDR1 MNHEY, CDR2 SVGAGI. The CDR3, as DNA: TGTGCCGCCCACAGGGAGGACACTGAAGCTTTCTTT. It translates to CAAHREDTEAFF.

This chain links TRBV2 with TRBJ1-2, with 9 bases aligning to TRBD1. Germline CDR1 and CDR2: SNHLY and FYNNEI. The J segment lost 4 bases and the V segment lost 7 bases, leaving 4 bases of the junction unmatched. This CDR3 spans 13 amino acids. CDR3 coding DNA: TGTGCCAGCACCGGACAGGGGACCTATGGCTACACCTTC. Translating it yields CASTGQGTYGYTF. The variable domain in full, completed from reference TRBV2 and TRBJ1-2, reads EPEVTQTPSHQVTQMGQEVILRCVPISNHLYFYWYRQILGQKVEFLVSFYNNEISEKSEIFDDQFSVERPDGSNFTLKIRSTKLEDSAMYFCASTGQGTYGYTFGSGTRLTVV.

This clone is judged medium-sized. V gene TRBV5-6 combines with J gene TRBJ2-1; 9 bases fit TRBD1. This CDR3 spans 15 amino acids. Germline CDR1 is SGHDT and CDR2 is YYEEEE. V dropped 2 bases and J dropped 10; count of bases not matched to a gene: 10. CDR3 in DNA: TGTGCCAGCAGCTTAACCGGGACAGGGTCGCTCGAGCAGTTCTTC. It yields the protein CASSLTGTGSLEQFF.

The CDR3 DNA follows: TGTGCCAGCAGCTATTCAGGGGGCTACACCTTC. It translates to CASSYSGGYTF. The V call is TRBV9, the J call TRBJ1-2; TRBD1 might be the D (5 bases). The germline V and J ends were trimmed by 4 bases and 8 bases, with 9 bases remaining between them. Germline V lookup: CDR1 SGDLS, CDR2 YYNGEE. This CDR3 is built from 11 residues. Full variable domain (rest looked up from reference TRBV9 and TRBJ1-2): DSGVTQTPKHLITATGQRVTLRCSPRSGDLSVYWYQQSLDQGLQFLIQYYNGEERAKGNILERFSAQQFPDLHSELNLSSLELGDSALYFCASSYSGGYTFGSGTRLTVV.

V usage is TRBV5-6 and J usage is TRBJ2-1; D is perhaps TRBD2 (6 bases). Germline V gene lookup returns CDR1 SGHDT and CDR2 YYEEEE. Trimming removed 0 bases from V and 7 bases from J, with 17 bases in between. This CDR3 comprises 16 residues. The CDR3 bases are TGTGCCAGCAGCTTGGGACTTGGGCGGGGAAGGAATGAGCAGTTCTTC. Translation gives CASSLGLGRGRNEQFF.